This T cell receptor beta chain was sequenced during a study of OX40 agonist ivuxolimab in advanced cancers. The CDR3 contains 15 residues. In germline, CDR1 is SGHVS, CDR2 FNYEAQ. V gave up 6 bases and J gave up 9 bases; unmatched junction bases: 12. This clone is a singleton in its sample. This table comes from immunoSEQ multiplex PCR, and its TCRdb copy is limited to in-frame clones, with some not included. Altogether over 100,000 clones are present, 75% to 90% being singletons, with the ten largest covering under 0.7%. This clonotype originated in an adult with an advanced solid tumor such as melanoma, head and neck, liver or kidney cancer. The material was CD4+ or CD8+ T cells sorted from blood, obtained in a trial of the OX40 agonist ivuxolimab. This chain connects TRBV7-6 to TRBJ2-1, with TRBD2 matching over 9 bases. Here the CDR3 DNA reads TGTGCCAGCAGTCGCGCGACTAGCGGATTAGGTGAGCAGTTCTTC. Amino acid sequence: CASSRATSGLGEQFF.